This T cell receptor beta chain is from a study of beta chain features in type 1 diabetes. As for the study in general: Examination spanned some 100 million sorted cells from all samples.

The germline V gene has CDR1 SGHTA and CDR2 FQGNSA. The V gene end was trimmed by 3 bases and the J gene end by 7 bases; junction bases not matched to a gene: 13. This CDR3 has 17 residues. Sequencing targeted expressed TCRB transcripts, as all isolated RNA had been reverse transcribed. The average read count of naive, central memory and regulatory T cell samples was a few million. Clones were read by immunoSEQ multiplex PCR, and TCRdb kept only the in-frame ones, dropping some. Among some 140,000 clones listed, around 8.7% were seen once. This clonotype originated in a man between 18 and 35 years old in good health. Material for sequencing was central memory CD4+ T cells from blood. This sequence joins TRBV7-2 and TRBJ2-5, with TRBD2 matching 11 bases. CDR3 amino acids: CASSFRGLADPRGTQYF. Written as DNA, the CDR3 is TGTGCCAGCAGCTTCCGGGGACTAGCGGACCCCCGGGGGACCCAGTACTTC.